This T cell receptor beta chain came from a study of cytomegalovirus exposure and HLA in healthy donors. Whole-study results and caveats: Accurate predictions that matched the HLA-A and HLA-B alleles of most subjects were reportedly made from TCR beta sequences. An analysis was carried out at a later point. It showed that HLA-associated TCR beta chains were more clonally expanded than equally common non-associated chains. The authors later found TCR association rates varying by HLA locus, with DRB1 most and HLA-C fewest. One later analysis reportedly identified an Asian-associated ancestry cluster that showed fewer N-insertions than the roughly 700-donor mean.

The PCR contained 60 Vbeta and 13 Jbeta primers. Produced via immunoSEQ multiplex PCR; TCRdb's table is partial and in-frame only. Of about 170,000 clones in the sample, approximately 84% were seen once. The CDR3 is 14 amino acids. Germline CDR1 SGHVS, CDR2 FQNEAQ. Unmatched junction bases numbered 2, after V lost 4 bases and J lost 6 bases. This clone was seen only a few times. Its target is unknown. The clonotype originates from a man aged 25-45 years in good health and CMV-seropositive. The V call is TRBV7-8, the J call TRBJ1-4; 10 bases are shared with TRBD1. Sequenced: PBMCs. The CDR3 here is CASSSGQGDEKLFF. DNA of the CDR3: TGTGCCAGCAGCTCCGGACAGGGGGATGAAAAACTGTTTTTT.